This T cell receptor (beta chain) was captured by sequencing in a study of radiotherapy plus CTLA-4 blockade in lung cancer. The overall study: Under 20% of patients responded objectively, and roughly 31% achieved disease control. Study findings and constraints: Researchers report tumor-derived TCR clones expanding in blood after radiotherapy plus ipilimumab. Reports state that early shifts in blood T cell clones, with interferon-beta, best predicted response.

The CDR3 totals 13 residues. The V gene lost 1 base and the J gene lost 8 bases, with 8 bases spanning the gap. The germline V gene has CDR1 LNHDA and CDR2 SQIVND (reference sequence). Generated by immunoSEQ multiplex PCR, the TCRdb table keeps only in-frame clones and is missing some. Counted here are 30,000 to 35,000 clones, approximately 66% occurring once; the ten biggest clones make up under 4.5%. Focal radiation plus CTLA-4 blockade with ipilimumab was administered to patients who had chemo-refractory metastatic non-small-cell lung cancer. This clone was observed once. Antigen unknown. The chain is built from TRBV19 and TRBJ2-2, with D perhaps TRBD2 (6 bases). This clonotype was obtained from a human donor with non-small cell lung cancer who had stable disease on radiotherapy plus ipilimumab. This specimen consisted of peripheral blood, obtained from a patient treated with radiotherapy plus ipilimumab. The CDR3: CASSIVGGGELFF. The CDR3, as DNA: TGTGCCAGTAGTATAGTCGGGGGTGGGGAGCTGTTTTTT.